This TCR beta chain was recovered during a study of siplizumab effects on memory and regulatory T cells. Whole-study results and caveats: The average Treg-derived proportion among mappable alloreactive CD4+ clones was 65% to 75% with siplizumab versus about 30% in controls. About 75-97% of proliferating CD4+ or CD8+ clones had no assignable naive or memory phenotype. Unstimulated subsets were the mapping target of only a minor fraction of alloreactive clones.

The CDR3 loop spans 14 amino acids. The V gene's germline CDR1 is MNHNY and CDR2 SVGAGI (reference sequence). J gave up 1 base and V 7 bases, and 7 bases lay outside the gene matches. A remark on this clone: Its antigen is currently unknown.

Assays captured approximately 100,000 TCR templates per sample. Measured with immunoSEQ multiplex PCR; TCRdb has only the in-frame clones, and not every one. The data contain around 110,000 clones, 94% of them singletons. Sequencing input: non-Treg CD4+ T cells sorted from blood. The rearrangement joins TRBV6-6 to TRBJ2-7; TRBD2 aligns across 7 bases. The clonotype was recovered from a human donor in good health. The CDR3 DNA sequence: TGTGCCAGCACCACGGGGGGAACATCCTACGAGCAGTACTTC. Translation: CASTTGGTSYEQYF.